This TCR beta chain was identified in a study of post-analysis software for immune sequencing data. For the study at large: Recorded disease courses covered relapsing-remitting, secondary progressive and progressive-relapsing multiple sclerosis. Some patients had no subtype annotation. Study-wide points: Patients showed TRBV5-6, TRBV5-1 and TRBV20-1 among a handful of TRBV segments more frequent than in controls. Under F measure analysis, samples from one preparation batch co-clustered strongly. Controls significantly exceeded multiple sclerosis patients in normalized Chao1 diversity.

Presence of unique molecular identifiers characterized the TCR beta cDNA libraries. Each sample of about 0.9 to 10 million input T cells yielded 500,000 or so cDNA molecules, so each molecule approximated one T cell. TCRdb redid the calling of the PCR reads with MiXCR, one entry per CDR3 protein. The sample shows over 150,000 distinct CDR3 sequences, around 30% of them seen only once. Trimming left V 1 base short and J 4 bases short, with 9 bases between. Germline assignment: CDR1 SGHTA and CDR2 FQGNSA. This CDR3 is built from 14 residues. As concerns this clonotype: Its antigen is still unknown.

Specimen: blood. The chain employs TRBV7-2 and TRBJ2-3; D unresolved. This receptor was taken from a girl aged 10 to 17 with multiple sclerosis. The CDR3 DNA sequence: TGTGCCAGCAGCTTAGTAGTGGCCGCAGATACGCAGTATTTT. It is translated as CASSLVVAADTQYF.